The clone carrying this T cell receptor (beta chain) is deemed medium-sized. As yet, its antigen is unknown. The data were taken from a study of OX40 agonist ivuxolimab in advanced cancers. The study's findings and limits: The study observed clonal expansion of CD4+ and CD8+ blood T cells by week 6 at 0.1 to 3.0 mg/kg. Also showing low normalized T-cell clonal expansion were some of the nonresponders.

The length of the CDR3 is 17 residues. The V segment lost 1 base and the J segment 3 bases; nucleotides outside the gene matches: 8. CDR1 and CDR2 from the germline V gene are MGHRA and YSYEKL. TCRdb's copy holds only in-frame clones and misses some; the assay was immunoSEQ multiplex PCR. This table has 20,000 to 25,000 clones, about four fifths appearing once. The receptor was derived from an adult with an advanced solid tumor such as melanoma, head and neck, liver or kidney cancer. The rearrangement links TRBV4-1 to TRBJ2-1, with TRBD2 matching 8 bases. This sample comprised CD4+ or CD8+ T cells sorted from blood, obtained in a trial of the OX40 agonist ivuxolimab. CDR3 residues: CASSQVPSAGGYNEQFF. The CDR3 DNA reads TGCGCCAGCAGCCAAGTTCCCTCGGCGGGAGGCTACAATGAGCAGTTCTTC.